This T cell receptor beta chain was recorded in a study of blood T cell repertoires in COVID-19. Whole-study context: PBMCs, B-cell-depleted T cells, or T cells were the source of the cDNA or gDNA that made up the material.

Per the authors' pipeline: Reference gene primer amplification yielded estimated nucleated cell counts. The table came from immunoSEQ multiplex PCR; TCRdb's copy has only in-frame clones and leaves some out. For V, J and clone size, that table is used; D and trimming come from the DNA. Here the sample spans roughly 150,000 clones, about 87% being singletons. This clonotype was sampled from a man older than 75 with acute or convalescent COVID-19. The material sequenced was peripheral blood.

The CDR3 spells CASSSGLAGGMVYEQFF. The CDR3, as DNA: TGCGCCAGCAGCTCCGGACTAGCGGGAGGGATGGTGTATGAGCAGTTCTTC. V usage is TRBV5-1 and J usage is TRBJ2-1; 15 bases match TRBD2. The CDR3 extends over 17 amino acids. The J segment lost 8 bases and the V segment lost 3 bases, leaving 9 bases of the junction unmatched. Germline CDR1 reads SGHRS; CDR2 reads YFSETQ.